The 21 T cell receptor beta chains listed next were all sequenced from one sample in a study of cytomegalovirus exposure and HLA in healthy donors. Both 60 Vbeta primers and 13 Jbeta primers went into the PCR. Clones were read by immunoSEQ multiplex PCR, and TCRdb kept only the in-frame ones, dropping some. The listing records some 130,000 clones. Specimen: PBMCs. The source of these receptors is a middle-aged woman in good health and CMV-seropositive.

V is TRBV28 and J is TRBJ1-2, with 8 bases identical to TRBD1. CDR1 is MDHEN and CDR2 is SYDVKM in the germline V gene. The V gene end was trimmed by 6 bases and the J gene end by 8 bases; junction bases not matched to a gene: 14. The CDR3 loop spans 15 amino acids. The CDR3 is CASSKPGGGQVGYTF. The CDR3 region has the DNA TGTGCCAGCAGCAAACCAGGGGGCGGTCAAGTCGGCTACACCTTC.

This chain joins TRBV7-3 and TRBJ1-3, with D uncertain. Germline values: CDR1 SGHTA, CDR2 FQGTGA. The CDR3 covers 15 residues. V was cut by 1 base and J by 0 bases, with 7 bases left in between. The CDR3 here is CASSLSGHSGNTIYF. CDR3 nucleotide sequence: TGTGCCAGCAGCTTAAGTGGGCACTCTGGAAACACCATATATTTT.

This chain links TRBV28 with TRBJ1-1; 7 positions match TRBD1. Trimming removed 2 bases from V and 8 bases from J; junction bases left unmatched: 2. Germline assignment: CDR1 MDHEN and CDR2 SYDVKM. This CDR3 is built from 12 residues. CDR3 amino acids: CASSLKDREAFF. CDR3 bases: TGTGCCAGCAGTTTAAAGGACAGGGAAGCTTTCTTT. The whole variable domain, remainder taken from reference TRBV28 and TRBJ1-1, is DVKVTQSSRYLVKRTGEKVFLECVQDMDHENMFWYRQDPGLGLRLIYFSYDVKMKEKGDIPEGYSVSREKKERFSLILESASTNQTSMYLCASSLKDREAFFGQGTRLTVV.

The CDR3 bases are TGTGCCAGCAGTAGAACAGGGGAGATATCTGGAAACACCATATATTTT. It yields the protein CASSRTGEISGNTIYF. V and J are TRBV28 and TRBJ1-3; 7 positions match TRBD1. This CDR3 has 16 amino acids. V shed 5 bases, J shed 1 base, and the junction held 8 bases outside the gene matches. CDR1 is MDHEN, CDR2 SYDVKM, per germline.

This CDR3 reads CASSIADRDYNEQFF. CDR3 sequence (DNA): TGTGCCAGTAGTATAGCAGACAGGGACTACAATGAGCAGTTCTTC. The chain is built from TRBV19 and TRBJ2-1, with 7 bases fitting TRBD1. The CDR3 is made up of 15 amino acids. CDR1 is LNHDA, CDR2 SQIVND, per germline (reference sequence). V trimming: 1 base; J trimming: 3 bases; junction bases outside the gene matches: 3.

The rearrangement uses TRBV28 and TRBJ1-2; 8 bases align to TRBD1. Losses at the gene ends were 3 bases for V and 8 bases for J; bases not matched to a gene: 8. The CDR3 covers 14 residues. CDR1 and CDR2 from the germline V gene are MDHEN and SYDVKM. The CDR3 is CASSLVGQAGGYTF. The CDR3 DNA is TGTGCCAGCAGTTTGGTGGGACAGGCCGGGGGCTACACCTTC.

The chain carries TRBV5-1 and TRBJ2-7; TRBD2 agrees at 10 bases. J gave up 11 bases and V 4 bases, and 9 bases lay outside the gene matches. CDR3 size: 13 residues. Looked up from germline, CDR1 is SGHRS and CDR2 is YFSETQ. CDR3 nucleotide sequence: TGCGCCAGCAGCCCGCGGACTAGCGGTGAGGAGTACTTC. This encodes CASSPRTSGEEYF.

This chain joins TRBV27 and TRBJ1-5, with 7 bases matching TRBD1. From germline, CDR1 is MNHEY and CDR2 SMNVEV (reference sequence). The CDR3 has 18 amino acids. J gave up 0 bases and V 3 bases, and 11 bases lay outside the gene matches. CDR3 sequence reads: CASSLKAAGGISNQPQHF. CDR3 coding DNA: TGTGCCAGCAGTTTGAAGGCGGCAGGGGGAATTAGCAATCAGCCCCAGCATTTT.

This CDR3 is CASSPAGVPVGGYTF. The CDR3 DNA reads TGTGCCAGCAGCCCAGCAGGGGTTCCGGTGGGGGGCTACACCTTC. V gene TRBV27 combines with J gene TRBJ1-2; maybe TRBD1 (6 bases). Germline V lookup: CDR1 MNHEY, CDR2 SMNVEV (reference sequence). V was trimmed by 6 bases and J by 8 bases, leaving 22 bases between them. This CDR3 has 15 residues.

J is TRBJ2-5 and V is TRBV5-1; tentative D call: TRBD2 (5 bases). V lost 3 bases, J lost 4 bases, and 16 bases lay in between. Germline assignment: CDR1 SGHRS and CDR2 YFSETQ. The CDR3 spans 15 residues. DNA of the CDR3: TGCGCCAGCAGCTGGTTTTCTGGAGGCGGAGAGACCCAGTACTTC. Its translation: CASSWFSGGGETQYF.

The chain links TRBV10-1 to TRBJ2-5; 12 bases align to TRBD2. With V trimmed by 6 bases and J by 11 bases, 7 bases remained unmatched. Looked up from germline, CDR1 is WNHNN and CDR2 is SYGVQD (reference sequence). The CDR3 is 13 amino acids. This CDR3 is CASSASGRGEQYF. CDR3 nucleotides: TGCGCCAGCAGCGCTAGCGGGAGGGGTGAGCAGTACTTC.

The CDR3 DNA reads as TGCGCCAGCAGTCTCAGTGACTTTCCCACAGATACGCAGTATTTT. It translates to CASSLSDFPTDTQYF. This chain uses TRBV5-1 with TRBJ2-3, with D unclear. CDR1 and CDR2 (germline): SGHRS, YFSETQ. V lost 5 bases and J lost 2, with 15 bases in between. The CDR3 runs 15 residues. The entire variable domain, with the rest obtained from reference TRBV5-1 and TRBJ2-3, is as follows: KAGVTQTPRYLIKTRGQQVTLSCSPISGHRSVSWYQQTPGQGLQFLFEYFSETQRNKGNFPGRFSGRQFSNSRSEMNVSTLELGDSALYLCASSLSDFPTDTQYFGPGTRLTVL.

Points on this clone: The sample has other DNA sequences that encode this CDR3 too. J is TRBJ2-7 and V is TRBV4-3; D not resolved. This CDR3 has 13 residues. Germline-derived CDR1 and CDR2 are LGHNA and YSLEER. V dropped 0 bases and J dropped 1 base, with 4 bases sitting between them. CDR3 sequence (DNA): TGCGCCAGCAGCCAAGATTTATCCTACGAGCAGTACTTC. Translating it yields CASSQDLSYEQYF.

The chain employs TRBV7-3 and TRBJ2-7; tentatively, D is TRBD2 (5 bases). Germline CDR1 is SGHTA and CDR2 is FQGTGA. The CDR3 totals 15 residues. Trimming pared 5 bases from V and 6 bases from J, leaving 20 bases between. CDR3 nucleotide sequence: TGTGCCAGCAGCGAAGGTTGGCCAGGCGGGCTCGAGCAGTACTTC. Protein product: CASSEGWPGGLEQYF.

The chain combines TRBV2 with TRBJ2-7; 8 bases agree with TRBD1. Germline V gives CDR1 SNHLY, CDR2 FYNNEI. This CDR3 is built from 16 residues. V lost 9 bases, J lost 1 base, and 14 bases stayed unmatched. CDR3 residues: CAREGTGGRGSYEQYF. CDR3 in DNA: TGTGCCAGGGAGGGGACAGGAGGTAGGGGATCCTACGAGCAGTACTTC.

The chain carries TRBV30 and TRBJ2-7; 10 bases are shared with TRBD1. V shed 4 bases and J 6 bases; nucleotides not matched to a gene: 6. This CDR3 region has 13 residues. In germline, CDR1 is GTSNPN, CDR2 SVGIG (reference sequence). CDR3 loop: CAWTGTGVGEQYF. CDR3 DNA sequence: TGTGCCTGGACCGGGACAGGGGTGGGCGAGCAGTACTTC.

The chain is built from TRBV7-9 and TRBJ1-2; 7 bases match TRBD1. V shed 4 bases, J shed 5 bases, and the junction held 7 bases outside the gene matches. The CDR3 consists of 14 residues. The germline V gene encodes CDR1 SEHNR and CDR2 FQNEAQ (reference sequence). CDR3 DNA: TGTGCCAGCAGCTCGACAGGGAGAAATTATGGCTACACCTTC. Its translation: CASSSTGRNYGYTF.

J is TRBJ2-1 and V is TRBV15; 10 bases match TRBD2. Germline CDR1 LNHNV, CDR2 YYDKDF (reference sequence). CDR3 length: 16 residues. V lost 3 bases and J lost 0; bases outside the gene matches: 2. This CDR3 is CATSRSSGSSYNEQFF. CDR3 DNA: TGTGCCACCAGCAGGTCTAGCGGGAGCTCCTACAATGAGCAGTTCTTC.

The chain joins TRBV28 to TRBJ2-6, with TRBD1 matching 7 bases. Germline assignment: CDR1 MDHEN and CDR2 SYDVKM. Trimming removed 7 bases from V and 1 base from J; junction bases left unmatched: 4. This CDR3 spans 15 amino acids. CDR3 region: CASKGASSGANVLTF. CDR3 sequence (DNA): TGTGCCAGCAAGGGGGCTAGTTCTGGGGCCAACGTCCTGACTTTC.

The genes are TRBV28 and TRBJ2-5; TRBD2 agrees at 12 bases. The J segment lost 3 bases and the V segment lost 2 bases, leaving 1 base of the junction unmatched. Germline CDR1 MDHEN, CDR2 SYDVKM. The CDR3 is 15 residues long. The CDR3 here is CASSLRLAGEETQYF. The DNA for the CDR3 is TGTGCCAGCAGTTTAAGACTAGCGGGAGAAGAGACCCAGTACTTC.

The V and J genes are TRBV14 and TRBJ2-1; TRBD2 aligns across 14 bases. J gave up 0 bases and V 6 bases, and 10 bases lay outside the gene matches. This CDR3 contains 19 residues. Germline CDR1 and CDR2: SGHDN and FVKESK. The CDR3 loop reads CASRDSGTSGRFSYNEQFF. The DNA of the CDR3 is TGTGCCAGCAGGGATTCCGGGACTAGCGGGAGATTCTCCTACAATGAGCAGTTCTTC.